This is a list of T cell receptor beta chains from one sample in a study of technical replicates of blood from a handful of donors. Assay: immunoSEQ multiplex PCR; the TCRdb copy retains only in-frame clones and omits some. The table records some 60,000 clones, approximately 94% of them present only once. The sequencing sample was made of PBMCs. The source of these receptors is a human donor in good health. Some clones in this sample may be carry-over from other donors' samples. Each CDR3 is given with its conserved first and last residue. Each record gives: J gene, clone size, V gene, D gene, CDR3 protein, CDR3 DNA. A D gene is named only where the DNA matches it firmly. The size of a clone is reported for some rows only, either as once, few or many, or as a class for expanded clones.

TRBJ2-5 | NA | TRBV6-4 | NA | CAGEYNETGETQYF | TGTGCCGGCGAATACAACGAAACGGGGGAGACCCAGTACTTC
TRBJ2-2 | NA | TRBV5-1 | TRBD1 | CASSSPLTGGSTGELFF | TGCGCCAGCAGTTCGCCCCTCACAGGGGGAAGCACCGGGGAGCTGTTTTTT
TRBJ2-7 | NA | TRBV6-4 | NA | CASSDREGGSIYEQYF | TGTGCCAGCAGTGATCGTGAGGGAGGCAGTATCTACGAGCAGTACTTC
TRBJ1-4 | NA | TRBV18 | NA | CASSQQGATNEKLFF | TGTGCCAGCTCACAACAGGGTGCAACTAATGAAAAACTGTTTTTT
TRBJ1-2 | NA | TRBV15 | TRBD1 | CATSIHRGEYGYTF | TGTGCCACCAGCATCCACAGGGGTGAATATGGCTACACCTTC
TRBJ2-7 | NA | TRBV6-6 | TRBD2 | CASRRGTSGAYEQYF | TGTGCCAGCAGGCGGGGGACTAGCGGAGCCTACGAGCAGTACTTC
TRBJ2-3 | NA | TRBV5-8 | NA | CASSLWGDTQYF | TGTGCCAGCAGCTTATGGGGCGATACGCAGTATTTT
TRBJ1-3 | NA | TRBV4-1 | NA | CASSQGTDGINTIYF | TGCGCCAGCAGCCAAGGTACTGACGGGATAAACACCATATATTTT
TRBJ2-2 | NA | TRBV2 | TRBD2 | CASRGLAGATGELFF | TGTGCCAGCAGAGGACTAGCGGGGGCTACCGGGGAGCTGTTTTTT
TRBJ2-1 | NA | TRBV5-1 | TRBD2 | CASSLEGSGSLGEQFF | TGCGCCAGCAGCTTGGAAGGTAGCGGGAGTCTGGGTGAGCAGTTCTTC
TRBJ2-5 | NA | TRBV7-2 | NA | CASSFQGWYQETQYF | TGTGCCAGCAGCTTCCAGGGTTGGTACCAAGAGACCCAGTACTTC
TRBJ2-7 | NA | TRBV6-5 | TRBD2 | CASSGPGLAYEQYF | TGTGCCAGCAGTGGCCCGGGACTAGCATACGAGCAGTACTTC
TRBJ1-5 | NA | TRBV25-1 | NA | CASSLQGGPQHF | TGTGCCAGCAGTCTACAAGGCGGGCCCCAGCATTTT
TRBJ1-6 | NA | TRBV19 | NA | CASKDQGYGSSPLHF | TGTGCCAGTAAGGATCAGGGGTATGGGAGCTCACCCCTCCACTTT
TRBJ2-7 | NA | TRBV5-6 | TRBD1 | CASSLPGGLSYEQYF | TGTGCCAGCAGCCTCCCAGGGGGTTTATCCTACGAGCAGTACTTC
TRBJ1-2 | once | TRBV7-2 | NA | CASSLGRGAPYTF | TGTGCCAGCAGCTTAGGTCGGGGGGCGCCATACACCTTC
TRBJ2-1 | NA | TRBV5-1 | TRBD2 | CASSEEREGLYNEQFF | TGCGCCAGCAGTGAGGAGCGGGAGGGCCTCTACAATGAGCAGTTCTTC
TRBJ2-3 | NA | TRBV30 | TRBD2 | CAWGREPDTQYF | TGTGCCTGGGGGCGGGAGCCAGATACGCAGTATTTT
TRBJ1-5 | NA | TRBV7-2 | NA | CASSLNRDQPQHF | TGTGCCAGCAGCTTGAACAGGGATCAGCCCCAGCATTTT
TRBJ1-2 | NA | TRBV5-6 | NA | CASSLLAGPPNYGYTF | TGTGCCAGCAGCTTGTTGGCAGGTCCCCCTAACTATGGCTACACCTTC
TRBJ2-6 | NA | TRBV7-9 | NA | CATRHTPSGANVLTF | TGTGCCACCCGACACACACCGTCTGGGGCCAACGTCCTGACTTTC
TRBJ1-2 | NA | TRBV29-1 | TRBD1 | CSAVVGGAVGYGYTF | TGCAGCGCGGTTGTAGGGGGCGCGGTCGGTTATGGCTACACCTTC
TRBJ2-7 | NA | TRBV7-9 | TRBD1 | CASSETGTGGFGVKQYF | TGTGCCAGCAGCGAGACCGGGACAGGGGGCTTCGGGGTAAAGCAGTACTTC
TRBJ2-7 | NA | TRBV9 | NA | CASSPRLEGLHYEQYF | TGTGCCAGCAGCCCACGTTTGGAGGGGCTCCATTACGAGCAGTACTTC
TRBJ2-7 | NA | TRBV9 | TRBD2 | CASGVEAPGGQSEQYF | TGTGCCAGCGGCGTAGAAGCGCCGGGGGGGCAGTCCGAGCAGTACTTC
TRBJ2-7 | once | TRBV6-5 | TRBD1 | CASSYDRGYEQYF | TGTGCCAGCAGTTATGACAGGGGCTACGAGCAGTACTTC
TRBJ1-1 | NA | TRBV6-1 | TRBD1 | CASSGRTGSTEAFF | TGTGCCAGCAGTGGCCGGACAGGGAGTACTGAAGCTTTCTTT